Listed below are T cell receptor beta chains from one sample, sequenced in a study of human T cells and chemical hapten exposure. TCRdb fed the RACE reads into MiXCR, producing one record per CDR3 protein. This sample yields 90,000 to 110,000 distinct CDR3 sequences, of which roughly a tenth are seen a single time; about 3% belongs to the top ten. Sequenced material: whole blood, taken in connection with sensitization to the hapten diphenylcyclopropenone (DPC). The origin of the receptors is a woman in her thirties or forties with alopecia areata. Some clones in this sample may be carry-over from other donors' samples. The CDR3 runs from the conserved cysteine through the conserved F or W. D genes are given only for firm matches. Some rows mark clone size as missing; the rest say once, few, many or name a class of expanded clone.

DNA: TGTGCCAGCTCTCCCGACAGGTCAGATACGCAGTATTTT
CDR3: CASSPDRSDTQYF
J: TRBJ2-3
D: NA
size: many
V: TRBV18

DNA: TGTGCCATCGCGCTCGGCGTCAATCAGCCCCAGCATTTT
CDR3: CAIALGVNQPQHF
J: TRBJ1-5
D: NA
size: few
V: TRBV10-3

DNA: TGTGCCAGCAGTCAGGATCTCTATGGCTACACCTTC
CDR3: CASSQDLYGYTF
J: TRBJ1-2
D: NA
size: many
V: TRBV6-2/TRBV6-3

DNA: TGCAGTGCTAGAGATCCGAGGGTAACGAACACTGAAGCTTTCTTT
CDR3: CSARDPRVTNTEAFF
J: TRBJ1-1
D: NA
size: many
V: TRBV20-1

DNA: TGTGCCACCAGCAGAGATCTGGGGACAGGGGAGTACGAGCAGTACTTC
CDR3: CATSRDLGTGEYEQYF
J: TRBJ2-7
D: TRBD1
size: few
V: TRBV15

DNA: TGTGCCAGCAGCAAAATAACCCCCAAAAACATTCAGTACTTC
CDR3: CASSKITPKNIQYF
J: TRBJ2-4
D: NA
size: NA
V: TRBV21-1

DNA: TGTGCCAGCAGCTTAGACGGGACTCCAACCTACGAGCAGTACTTC
CDR3: CASSLDGTPTYEQYF
J: TRBJ2-7
D: NA
size: NA
V: TRBV11-2

DNA: TGTGCCAGCAGCGAGGGACACTTCAGCACAGATACGCAGTATTTT
CDR3: CASSEGHFSTDTQYF
J: TRBJ2-3
D: NA
size: few
V: TRBV11-3

DNA: TGTGCCAGCAGCTTGGGCAGGAAAAACTATGGCTACACCTTC
CDR3: CASSLGRKNYGYTF
J: TRBJ1-2
D: NA
size: many
V: TRBV5-5

DNA: TGTGCCAGCAGTTTTATCGGACTACCGGCTAGCACAGATACGCAGTATTTT
CDR3: CASSFIGLPASTDTQYF
J: TRBJ2-3
D: NA
size: few
V: TRBV6-5

DNA: TGCGCCAGCAGCCCCGGGGTCAGGGCACCCCCAAGGGAGCCCCAGCATTTT
CDR3: CASSPGVRAPPREPQHF
J: TRBJ1-5
D: NA
size: NA
V: TRBV4-1

DNA: TGTGCCAGCAGTCTTTTCACAGATACGCAGTATTTT
CDR3: CASSLFTDTQYF
J: TRBJ2-3
D: NA
size: many
V: TRBV6-1

DNA: TGCAGTGCTAGCGATCGGGACAGGGCCTGGAGTTCACCCCTCCACTTT
CDR3: CSASDRDRAWSSPLHF
J: TRBJ1-6
D: TRBD1
size: few
V: TRBV20-1

DNA: TGCAGTGCTAGAGGGGGCAGGGGGCATAATCAGCCCCAGCATTTT
CDR3: CSARGGRGHNQPQHF
J: TRBJ1-5
D: TRBD1
size: many
V: TRBV20-1

DNA: TGTGCCAGCAGTCGAGGTCGGACTAGCGGTCCCTACGAGCAGTACTTC
CDR3: CASSRGRTSGPYEQYF
J: TRBJ2-7
D: TRBD2
size: NA
V: TRBV6-2/TRBV6-3

DNA: TGCAGCGTTGCGTGGGACCATTACGAGCAGTACTTC
CDR3: CSVAWDHYEQYF
J: TRBJ2-7
D: NA
size: many
V: TRBV29-1

DNA: TGCAGTGCTAGAAGGACAGGAGCTGGCTACACCTTC
CDR3: CSARRTGAGYTF
J: TRBJ1-2
D: TRBD1
size: NA
V: TRBV20-1

DNA: TGTGCCAGCAGCTTTGGGATAGCGGGGGGGCCGGGCTCCTACAATGAGCAGTTCTTC
CDR3: CASSFGIAGGPGSYNEQFF
J: TRBJ2-1
D: TRBD2
size: many
V: TRBV7-9

DNA: TGTGCCAGCACCTCAGGGGGCGCGGAAACCGGGGAGCTGTTTTTT
CDR3: CASTSGGAETGELFF
J: TRBJ2-2
D: TRBD1
size: many
V: TRBV6-6

DNA: TGTGCCAGTACCTCGGGGACTTCGGGTACGCAGTATTTT
CDR3: CASTSGTSGTQYF
J: TRBJ2-3
D: NA
size: few
V: TRBV19

DNA: TGTGCCAGCAGCTCCCCGACTAGCGGGGGGGCCAGTGAGCAGTTCTTC
CDR3: CASSSPTSGGASEQFF
J: TRBJ2-1
D: TRBD2
size: NA
V: TRBV5-4

DNA: TGTGCCAGCTCACCTAGGGACGCCGAGCAGTACTTC
CDR3: CASSPRDAEQYF
J: TRBJ2-7
D: NA
size: NA
V: TRBV18

DNA: TGTGCCAGCAGCTTAGGCGGGACTAGCGGGGGCAAGTGGAAGTTCTTC
CDR3: CASSLGGTSGGKWKFF
J: TRBJ2-1
D: TRBD2
size: many
V: TRBV7-2

DNA: TGTGCCAGCAGCCGGACCCGGGGAGCAGATACGCAGTATTTT
CDR3: CASSRTRGADTQYF
J: TRBJ2-3
D: NA
size: NA
V: TRBV7-2

DNA: TGTGCCAGTAGTATTTCGGGTCTAGCCTTTTACGAGCAGTACTTC
CDR3: CASSISGLAFYEQYF
J: TRBJ2-7
D: NA
size: few
V: TRBV19

DNA: TGTGCCAGCTCACCCCGGGACGGTGAAGCTTTCTTT
CDR3: CASSPRDGEAFF
J: TRBJ1-1
D: NA
size: NA
V: TRBV18

DNA: TGTGCCAGCAGTTACTCCGGATACACAGATACGCAGTATTTT
CDR3: CASSYSGYTDTQYF
J: TRBJ2-3
D: NA
size: many
V: TRBV6-5

DNA: TGTGCCAGCAGCGTAGATTGGGGAGGGGAGCAGTTCTTC
CDR3: CASSVDWGGEQFF
J: TRBJ2-1
D: TRBD2
size: NA
V: TRBV9

DNA: TGCGCCAGCAGCCAAGATCGGACAGGGGGCTGGGAGTCAGATACGCAGTATTTT
CDR3: CASSQDRTGGWESDTQYF
J: TRBJ2-3
D: TRBD1
size: few
V: TRBV4-1

DNA: TGTGCCAGCAGTCGGACAGCGAACACCGGGGAGCTGTTTTTT
CDR3: CASSRTANTGELFF
J: TRBJ2-2
D: NA
size: many
V: TRBV2

DNA: TGTGCCAGCAGCGTTGGGTCCCATAAGGGCGGGGAGCTGTTTTTT
CDR3: CASSVGSHKGGELFF
J: TRBJ2-2
D: NA
size: NA
V: TRBV7-2